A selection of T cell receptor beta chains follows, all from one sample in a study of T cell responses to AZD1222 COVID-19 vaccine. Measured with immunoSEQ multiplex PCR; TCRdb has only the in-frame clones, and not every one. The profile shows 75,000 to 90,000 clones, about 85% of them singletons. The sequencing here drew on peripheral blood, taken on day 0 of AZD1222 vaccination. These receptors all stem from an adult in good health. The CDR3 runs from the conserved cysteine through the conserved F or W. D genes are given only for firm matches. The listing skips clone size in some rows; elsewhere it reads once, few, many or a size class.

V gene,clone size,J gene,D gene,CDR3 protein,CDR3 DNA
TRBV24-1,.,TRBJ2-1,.,CATSGLLAGSYNEQFF,TGTGCCACCAGTGGGTTGCTTGCGGGGTCCTACAATGAGCAGTTCTTC
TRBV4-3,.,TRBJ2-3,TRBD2,CASSQGLAGGRDTQYF,TGCGCCAGCAGCCAAGGCCTAGCGGGGGGAAGGGATACGCAGTATTTT
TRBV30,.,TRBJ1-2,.,CAWSAGQQNGYTF,TGTGCCTGGAGTGCTGGACAGCAGAATGGCTACACCTTC
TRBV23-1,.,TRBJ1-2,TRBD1,CASSPTGSGYTF,TGCGCCAGCAGTCCGACAGGGTCCGGCTACACCTTC
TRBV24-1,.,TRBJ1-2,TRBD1,CATSVQGASYTF,TGTGCCACCAGTGTTCAGGGGGCGAGCTACACCTTC
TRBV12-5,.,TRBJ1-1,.,CASGSGLMNTEAFF,TGTGCTAGTGGCTCCGGGCTGATGAACACTGAAGCTTTCTTT
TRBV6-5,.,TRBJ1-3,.,CASSYRVPSSGNTIYF,TGTGCCAGCAGTTATAGGGTTCCCTCCTCTGGAAACACCATATATTTT
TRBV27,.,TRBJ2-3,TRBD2,CATLRLGGSTDTQYF,TGTGCCACCCTAAGGCTGGGGGGGAGCACAGATACGCAGTATTTT
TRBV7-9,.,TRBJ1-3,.,CASSSQTDSVGNTIYF,TGTGCCAGCAGCTCCCAAACTGACAGTGTTGGAAACACCATATATTTT
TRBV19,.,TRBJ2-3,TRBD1,CASSDDPATGGSTDTQYF,TGTGCCAGTAGTGACGACCCTGCCACAGGGGGAAGCACAGATACGCAGTATTTT
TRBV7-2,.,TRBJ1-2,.,CASSLSGPEAGYTF,TGTGCCAGCAGCTTAAGCGGGCCCGAGGCTGGCTACACCTTC
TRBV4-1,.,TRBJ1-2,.,CASSQDPVRGPGYTF,TGCGCCAGCAGCCAAGACCCCGTTCGTGGACCTGGCTACACCTTC
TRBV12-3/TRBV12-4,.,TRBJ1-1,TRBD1,CAAGQGGTEAFF,TGTGCAGCTGGACAGGGGGGTACTGAAGCTTTCTTT
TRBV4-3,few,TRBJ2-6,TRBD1,CASSRGTGGSGANVLTF,TGCGCCAGCAGCCGTGGGACAGGGGGTTCTGGGGCCAACGTCCTGACTTTC
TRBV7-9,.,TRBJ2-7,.,CASSSSLGTGSYEQYF,TGTGCCAGCAGCTCCTCCCTAGGGACTGGCTCCTACGAGCAGTACTTC
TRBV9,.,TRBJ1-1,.,CASSVLQGGTEAFF,TGTGCCAGCAGCGTCTTACAGGGAGGGACTGAAGCTTTCTTT
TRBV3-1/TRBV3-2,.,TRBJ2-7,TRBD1,CASSQNRPGQGYEQYF,TGTGCCAGCAGCCAAAATAGGCCGGGACAGGGGTACGAGCAGTACTTC
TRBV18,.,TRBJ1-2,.,CASSPQGGVGYGYTF,TGTGCCAGCTCACCCCAGGGAGGGGTTGGGTATGGCTACACCTTC
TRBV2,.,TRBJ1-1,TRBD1,CASRPSQGTVNTEAFF,TGTGCCAGCAGACCCTCACAGGGGACAGTGAACACTGAAGCTTTCTTT
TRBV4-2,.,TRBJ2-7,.,CASSQVGSGDYEQYF,TGTGCCAGCAGCCAAGTGGGGTCAGGGGACTACGAGCAGTACTTC
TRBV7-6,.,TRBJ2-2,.,CASSQTAFPNTGELFF,TGTGCCAGCAGCCAGACGGCTTTCCCGAACACCGGGGAGCTGTTTTTT
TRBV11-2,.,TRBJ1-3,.,CASSTRSSGNTIYF,TGTGCCAGCAGTACCCGGAGCTCTGGAAACACCATATATTTT
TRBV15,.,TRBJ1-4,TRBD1,CATSVSGQANEKLFF,TGTGCCACCAGCGTGTCGGGACAGGCAAATGAAAAACTGTTTTTT
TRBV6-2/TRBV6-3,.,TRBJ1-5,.,CASSDGQPRGPQHF,TGTGCCAGCAGCGACGGGCAACCTCGGGGGCCCCAGCATTTT
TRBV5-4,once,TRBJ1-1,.,CASSPRAYTEAFF,TGTGCCAGCAGCCCGCGGGCTTACACTGAAGCTTTCTTT
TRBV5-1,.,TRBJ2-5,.,CASSLEGPTEWETQYF,TGCGCCAGCAGCTTGGAGGGCCCAACCGAGTGGGAGACCCAGTACTTC
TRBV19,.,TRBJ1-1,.,CASSIQVAVNTEAFF,TGTGCCAGTAGTATCCAGGTTGCGGTGAACACTGAAGCTTTCTTT
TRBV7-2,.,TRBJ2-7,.,CASTSYGQYF,TGTGCCAGCACCTCCTATGGGCAGTACTTC
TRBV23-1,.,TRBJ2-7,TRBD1,CASSHGTEDHEQYF,TGCGCCAGCAGTCACGGGACAGAAGACCACGAGCAGTACTTC
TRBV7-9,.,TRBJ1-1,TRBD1,CASSPLQGVTEAFF,TGTGCCAGCAGCCCATTACAGGGGGTCACTGAAGCTTTCTTT
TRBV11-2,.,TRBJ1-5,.,CASSASSSPNQPQHF,TGTGCCAGCAGCGCATCGTCCAGTCCCAATCAGCCCCAGCATTTT
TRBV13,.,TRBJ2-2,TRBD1,CVTGGQNTGELFF,TGTGTAACAGGGGGACAGAACACCGGGGAGCTGTTTTTT
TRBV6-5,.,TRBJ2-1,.,CASSLTDAYNEQFF,TGTGCCAGCAGTTTGACGGACGCCTACAATGAGCAGTTCTTC
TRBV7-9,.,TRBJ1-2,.,CASSLYGNGYTF,TGTGCCAGCAGCTTATATGGGAATGGCTACACCTTC
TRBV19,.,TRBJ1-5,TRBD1,CASSLMGQGAYQPQHF,TGTGCCAGTAGCCTCATGGGGCAGGGGGCCTATCAGCCCCAGCATTTT
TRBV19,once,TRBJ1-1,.,CASSIKAGRTEAFF,TGTGCCAGTAGTATAAAAGCAGGGAGGACTGAAGCTTTCTTT
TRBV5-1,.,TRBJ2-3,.,CASGPLAVAADTQYF,TGCGCCAGCGGGCCACTAGCAGTTGCGGCAGATACGCAGTATTTT
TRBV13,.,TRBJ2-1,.,CASSPPNTQVSQFF,TGTGCCAGCAGCCCACCGAATACACAAGTCTCCCAGTTCTTC
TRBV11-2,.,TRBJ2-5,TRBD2,CASSSGLARTQYF,TGTGCCAGCAGTTCAGGACTAGCAAGGACCCAGTACTTC
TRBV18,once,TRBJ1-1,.,CASSPQSMNTEAFF,TGTGCCAGCTCACCCCAAAGCATGAACACTGAAGCTTTCTTT
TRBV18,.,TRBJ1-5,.,CASSPQGFNQPQHF,TGTGCCAGCTCACCACAGGGATTTAATCAGCCCCAGCATTTT
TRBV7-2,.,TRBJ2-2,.,CASSSQTGGTGELFF,TGTGCCAGCAGCTCACAGACAGGAGGCACCGGGGAGCTGTTTTTT
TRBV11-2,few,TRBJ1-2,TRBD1,CASSLTRQGLEYTF,TGTGCCAGCAGCCTGACTAGACAGGGTCTCGAGTACACCTTC
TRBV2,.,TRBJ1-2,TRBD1,CASSMQGAGDGYTF,TGTGCCAGCAGTATGCAGGGGGCTGGGGATGGCTACACCTTC
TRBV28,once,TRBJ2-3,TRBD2,CASRVAGGRSTDTQYF,TGTGCCAGCCGGGTAGCGGGGGGAAGGAGCACAGATACGCAGTATTTT
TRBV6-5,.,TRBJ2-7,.,CASSYDRSYEQYF,TGTGCCAGCAGTTACGACCGCTCCTACGAGCAGTACTTC
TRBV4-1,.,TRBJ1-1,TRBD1,CASSQNRDSAFF,TGCGCCAGCAGCCAAAACCGGGACAGCGCTTTCTTT
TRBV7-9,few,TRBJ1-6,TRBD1,CASSLTGAYNSPLHF,TGTGCCAGCAGCTTGACAGGGGCCTATAATTCACCCCTCCACTTT
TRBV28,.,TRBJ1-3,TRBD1,CASSLDRAGNTIYF,TGTGCCAGCAGTCTGGACAGGGCTGGAAACACCATATATTTT
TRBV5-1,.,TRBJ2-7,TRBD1,CASSLTPGQGTYEQYF,TGCGCCAGCAGCTTAACCCCGGGACAGGGGACCTACGAGCAGTACTTC
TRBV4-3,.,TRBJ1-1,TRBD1,CASSQSQTTGGMNTEAFF,TGCGCCAGCAGCCAATCCCAGACGACAGGGGGCATGAACACTGAAGCTTTCTTT